The 21 T cell receptor beta chains below come from one sample, sequenced in a study of blood T cells in healthy people across ages. Combining a sample-barcoded 5' primer with a J-beta primer mix, a second PCR ran for about 6 to 11 cycles. MiXCR was run by TCRdb on the 5' RACE reads, yielding one entry per CDR3 protein. The data hold approximately 800,000 distinct CDR3 sequences, with less than 60% observed a single time. Sequencing was done on a sample of blood. The receptors here all came from a man older than 75 in good health.

This clonotype was observed a handful of times. The gene calls are TRBV20-1 and TRBJ1-2, with D perhaps matching TRBD1 (5 bases). Per the germline V gene, CDR1 is DFQATT and CDR2 is SNEGSKA (reference sequence). V lost 5 bases, J lost 0 bases, and 16 bases lay in between. The CDR3 runs 15 residues. The CDR3 region is CSAERTGFTNYGYTF. In nucleotides, the CDR3 is TGCAGTGCTGAAAGAACAGGCTTCACTAACTATGGCTACACCTTC.

This chain links TRBV28 with TRBJ1-5, with 7 bases identical to TRBD1. This CDR3 region has 15 residues. CDR1 is MDHEN and CDR2 is SYDVKM in the germline V gene. J was trimmed by 6 bases and V by 5 bases; bases with no gene match: 10. The CDR3 reads CASSTVDRFGQPQHF. CDR3 nucleotides: TGTGCCAGCAGTACGGTGGACAGGTTCGGTCAGCCCCAGCATTTT.

This chain joins TRBV9 and TRBJ2-2, with D perhaps matching TRBD2 (5 bases). CDR3 length equals 12 residues. V lost 5 bases and J lost 6, with 8 bases in between. Germline V gene sequence: CDR1 SGDLS, CDR2 YYNGEE. Written as DNA, the CDR3 is TGTGCCAGCAGTCGAGCGGCCGGGGAGCTGTTTTTT. Encoded protein: CASSRAAGELFF.

The chain links TRBV5-1 to TRBJ2-1; D uncertain. V lost 0 bases and J lost 5, with 6 bases in between. CDR3 length: 13 residues. Germline CDR1 and CDR2: SGHRS and YFSETQ. The CDR3, as DNA: TGCGCCAGCAGCTTGGGGGCTGACAATGAGCAGTTCTTC. Translation gives CASSLGADNEQFF.

The rearrangement uses TRBV20-1 and TRBJ2-4, with a tentative D call TRBD1 (6 bases). The germline CDR1 and CDR2 sequences are DFQATT and SNEGSKA (reference sequence). The germline V and J ends were trimmed by 5 bases and 13 bases, with 15 bases remaining between them. The length of the CDR3 is 11 residues. This chain's CDR3 is CSALPGAEQYF. CDR3 sequence (DNA): TGCAGTGCTCTCCCAGGGGCGGAGCAGTACTTC.

This rearrangement joins TRBV15 to TRBJ2-4, with D perhaps given as TRBD1 or TRBD2 (5 bases each). This CDR3 is built from 19 residues. Germline values: CDR1 LNHNV, CDR2 YYDKDF (reference sequence). The V and J ends lost 3 bases and 5 bases respectively, with 26 bases between them. In DNA form, the CDR3 reads TGTGCCACCAGCAGTGGGCCCTGGCAGGGTGAGGGTAGGGAAAACATTCAGTACTTC. Translation: CATSSGPWQGEGRENIQYF. Looking up the rest from reference TRBV15 and TRBJ2-4 gives the full variable domain: DAMVIQNPRYQVTQFGKPVTLSCSQTLNHNVMYWYQQKSSQAPKLLFHYYDKDFNNEADTPDNFQSRRPNTSFCFLDIRSPGLGDTAMYLCATSSGPWQGEGRENIQYFGAGTRLSVL.

The chain joins TRBV29-1 to TRBJ2-3; 10 nucleotides line up with TRBD2. CDR1 and CDR2 from the germline V gene are SQVTM and ANQGSEA. The CDR3 contains 15 residues. The ends lost 2 bases at V and 2 bases at J; junction bases unmatched: 4. In DNA form, the CDR3 reads TGCAGCGTTGAAATACTAGCGGGATTCACAGATACGCAGTATTTT. This sequence encodes CSVEILAGFTDTQYF.

This clonotype was observed a single time. The gene calls are TRBV20-1 and TRBJ1-5, with a weak D call TRBD1 (6 bases). Trimming left V 4 bases short and J 2 bases short, with 12 bases between. This CDR3 is built from 14 residues. Looked up from germline, CDR1 is DFQATT and CDR2 is SNEGSKA (reference sequence). The CDR3 DNA is TGCAGTGCTACCCACAGGGCGGGCAATCAGCCCCAGCATTTT. The encoded protein is CSATHRAGNQPQHF.

A few counts support this clonotype. The rearrangement links TRBV28 to TRBJ1-2; the match to TRBD1 covers 7 bases. The CDR3 runs to 13 residues. V shed 2 bases and J 8 bases; nucleotides not matched to a gene: 5. Germline V gene data show CDR1 as MDHEN and CDR2 as SYDVKM. CDR3 in DNA: TGTGCCAGCAGTTTACACAGGGGTGGGGGCTACACCTTC. Amino acids: CASSLHRGGGYTF.

The chain uses TRBV7-2 and TRBJ2-7; 7 nucleotides line up with TRBD2. The CDR3 contains 14 residues. Germline CDR1 reads SGHTA; CDR2 reads FQGNSA. Trimming took 6 bases from V and 7 from J; bases not matched to a gene: 12. CDR3 loop: CASSSGVTSNEQYF. The CDR3 nucleotides read TGTGCCAGCAGTTCGGGGGTGACTAGCAATGAGCAGTACTTC.

The V gene is TRBV29-1, the J gene TRBJ2-5; no firm D call. This CDR3 spans 14 amino acids. Trimming removed 1 base from V and 0 bases from J, with 9 bases in between. The germline CDR1 and CDR2 sequences are SQVTM and ANQGSEA. CDR3 region: CSVEGHPYQETQYF. CDR3 DNA: TGCAGCGTTGAAGGGCACCCGTACCAAGAGACCCAGTACTTC.

This clonotype was counted between two and nine times. V usage is TRBV5-1 and J usage is TRBJ2-7; perhaps D is TRBD1 or TRBD2 (5 bases each). CDR3 size: 15 residues. With 4 bases removed from V and 2 bases from J, the gap between germline ends came to 16 bases. CDR1 and CDR2 (germline): SGHRS, YFSETQ. The CDR3, as DNA: TGCGCCAGCAGCCCGGGACCCATCGAAGCCTACGAGCAGTACTTC. Translated, it gives CASSPGPIEAYEQYF.

This clonotype has just a few counts. The chain couples TRBV20-1 to TRBJ2-7, with 8 nucleotides matching TRBD1. CDR3 length equals 14 residues. Germline lookup yields CDR1 DFQATT and CDR2 SNEGSKA (reference sequence). J was trimmed by 9 bases and V by 6 bases; bases with no gene match: 16. CDR3 loop: CSALPRDRSPAQYF. The CDR3 DNA sequence: TGCAGTGCCCTCCCCCGGGACAGGTCCCCAGCGCAGTACTTC.

Remarks on this clonotype: One end of the junction is discordant with germline, which a read error may explain. The V gene is TRBV6-6, the J gene TRBJ2-7; D not certain. CDR1 MNHNY and CDR2 SVGAGI come from the germline V gene (reference sequence). This CDR3 has 16 amino acids. DNA for the CDR3: TGTGCCAGCAGTGACTCCTTACGCGGCAGCTCCTACGAGCAGTACTTC. Translation gives CASSDSLRGSSYEQYF.

This clonotype has a single count. V gene TRBV29-1 combines with J gene TRBJ2-1, with D perhaps matching TRBD1 or TRBD2 (5 bases each). Trimming removed 7 bases from V and 6 bases from J, with 13 bases in between. The germline CDR1 and CDR2 sequences are SQVTM and ANQGSEA. This CDR3 is built from 12 residues. The CDR3 protein is CSAGDAGNEQFF. The CDR3 region has the DNA TGCAGCGCTGGGGACGCCGGCAATGAGCAGTTCTTC.

The rearrangement links TRBV6-2 or TRBV6-3 to TRBJ2-5, with TRBD1 matching over 8 bases. The J call may be in error: the DNA end matches TRBJ2-7 better. The CDR3 has 15 amino acids. Germline V CDR1 and CDR2: MNHEY, SVGEGT. CDR3 residues: CASSGGTGATYEQYF. The CDR3 nucleotides read TGTGCCAGCAGTGGTGGGACAGGCGCGACCTACGAGCAGTACTTC.

Worth noting for this clonotype: This may stem from a read error, because a much larger clone lies one nucleotide away. The CDR3 sequence: CSAPGLADDEQFF. The DNA of the CDR3 is TGCAGTGCCCCGGGACTAGCGGACGATGAGCAGTTCTTC. The V and J genes are TRBV20-1 and TRBJ2-1; 11 positions agree with TRBD2. Germline CDR1 is DFQATT and CDR2 is SNEGSKA (reference sequence). J was trimmed by 8 bases and V by 6 bases; bases with no gene match: 6. The CDR3 consists of 13 residues.

The chain employs TRBV12-3 or TRBV12-4 and TRBJ1-5; maybe TRBD1 (6 bases). With 5 bases removed from V and 0 bases from J, the gap between germline ends came to 14 bases. There are 16 residues in the CDR3. For the CDR3, the DNA is TGTGCCAGCAGTCCCCGGACAGCAGATAGCAATCAGCCCCAGCATTTT. Translated, it gives CASSPRTADSNQPQHF.

In its sample, this clonotype was seen a few times. This chain joins TRBV7-8 and TRBJ1-2; D possibly corresponds to TRBD1 (5 bases). V lost 5 bases, J lost 3 bases, and 16 bases lay in between. The CDR3 sequence is 15 residues long. Germline lookup yields CDR1 SGHVS and CDR2 FQNEAQ. In DNA form, the CDR3 reads TGTGCCAGCAGCCTAGGGGTCAATAGTTACTATGGCTACACCTTC. Translated: CASSLGVNSYYGYTF. Combining the CDR3 with reference TRBV7-8 and TRBJ1-2 gives the whole variable domain GAGVSQSPRYKVAKRGQDVALRCDPISGHVSLFWYQQALGQGPEFLTYFQNEAQLDKSGLPSDRFFAERPEGSVSTLKIQRTQQEDSAVYLCASSLGVNSYYGYTFGSGTRLTVV.

The chain uses TRBV3-1 and TRBJ1-2; D is undetermined. The germline V gene encodes CDR1 LGHDT and CDR2 YNNKEL (reference sequence). V gave up 0 bases and J gave up 4 bases, with 15 bases separating them. There are 16 residues in the CDR3. The CDR3 sequence: CASSQDYQLGSYGYTF. For the CDR3, the DNA is TGTGCCAGCAGCCAAGATTATCAATTGGGCAGCTATGGCTACACCTTC.

The CDR3 loop reads CARSVDRNTEAFF. The CDR3 DNA follows: TGCGCCAGAAGCGTCGACAGGAACACTGAAGCTTTCTTT. The chain is built from TRBV5-1 and TRBJ1-1; maybe TRBD1 (5 bases). The germline gives CDR1 SGHRS, CDR2 YFSETQ. The V end was cut by 8 bases, the J end by 1 base, with 12 bases between. The CDR3 is made up of 13 amino acids.